One and the same sample provided the 17 T cell receptor beta chains below, sequenced in a study of cytomegalovirus exposure and HLA in healthy donors. Use of 60 Vbeta and 13 Jbeta primers characterized the PCR. TCRdb's table, derived via immunoSEQ multiplex PCR, lists solely in-frame clones and lacks some. The sample carries about 170,000 clones, 85% recorded once. The sample was PBMCs. All receptors come from a man between 18 and 35 years old in good health and CMV-seropositive.

This chain connects TRBV2 to TRBJ2-7, with D possibly matching TRBD2 (6 bases). V lost 6 bases and J lost 7, with 13 bases in between. The CDR3 loop spans 12 amino acids. CDR1 is SNHLY, CDR2 FYNNEI, per germline. CDR3 amino acids: CASREGRWEQYF. In nucleotides, the CDR3 is TGTGCCAGCAGGGAGGGGAGGTGGGAGCAGTACTTC.

The J gene is TRBJ1-1, the V gene TRBV10-3; the D is unclear. V lost 8 bases to trimming and J lost 1 base, with 14 bases between them. This CDR3 contains 14 residues. Germline V gives CDR1 ENHRY, CDR2 SYGVKD. The CDR3 region has the DNA TGTGCCATCCGTAAATTAGTTGGGAACACTGAAGCTTTCTTT. It is translated as CAIRKLVGNTEAFF.

The rearrangement links TRBV30 to TRBJ2-3, with D maybe TRBD2 (7 bases). The CDR3 is 16 amino acids. The V gene's germline CDR1 is GTSNPN and CDR2 SVGIG (reference sequence). Between the trimmed V and J ends, which lost 0 bases and 2 bases, there was a span of 15 bases. DNA of the CDR3: TGTGCCTGGAGTGTAAGCGGACGGGGGGCCACAGATACGCAGTATTTT. It translates to CAWSVSGRGATDTQYF.

This sequence joins TRBV11-3 and TRBJ2-5; 16 nucleotides match TRBD2. The CDR3 consists of 17 residues. The J segment lost 5 bases and the V segment lost 3 bases, leaving 6 bases of the junction unmatched. Germline-derived CDR1 and CDR2 are SGHNT and YENEEA. CDR3 amino acids: CASSFGTSGGAWETQYF. Here the CDR3 DNA reads TGTGCCAGCAGCTTCGGGACTAGCGGGGGGGCCTGGGAGACCCAGTACTTC. The variable domain in full, with the rest retrieved from reference TRBV11-3 and TRBJ2-5, is EAGVVQSPRYKIIEKKQPVAFWCNPISGHNTLYWYLQNLGQGPELLIRYENEEAVDDSQLPKDRFSAERLKGVDSTLKIQPAELGDSAVYLCASSFGTSGGAWETQYFGPGTRLLVL.

The chain couples TRBV19 to TRBJ1-1; 7 bases are shared with TRBD1. Germline V gene data show CDR1 as LNHDA and CDR2 as SQIVND (reference sequence). This CDR3 spans 17 amino acids. V lost 7 bases and J lost 5; bases outside the gene matches: 19. The DNA for the CDR3 is TGTGCCAGTACCGACAGGGATCGATTCGCCTTGGGGACTGAAGCTTTCTTT. This gives the protein CASTDRDRFALGTEAFF.

The chain employs TRBV5-4 and TRBJ2-3; D may be TRBD1 (7 bases). CDR1 is SGHNT, CDR2 YYREEE, per germline (reference sequence). V was shortened by 4 bases and J by 2 bases, with 14 bases between the two germline ends. The length of the CDR3 is 15 residues. The CDR3 reads CASSPPGGTTDTQYF. The CDR3 DNA reads TGTGCCAGCAGCCCCCCAGGGGGGACCACAGATACGCAGTATTTT.

The V and J genes are TRBV6-4 and TRBJ2-7, with TRBD1 identical over 10 bases. With 2 bases clipped from V and 3 bases from J, the junction kept 7 bases outside the gene matches. The germline V gene has CDR1 MRHNA and CDR2 SNTAGT. This CDR3 is built from 16 residues. CDR3 protein: CASSDSPGTGDYEQYF. The CDR3 region has the DNA TGTGCCAGCAGTGACAGCCCCGGGACAGGGGACTACGAGCAGTACTTC.

V and J are TRBV27 and TRBJ2-7; TRBD2 matches 16 bases. Germline CDR1 reads MNHEY; CDR2 reads SMNVEV (reference sequence). V shed 7 bases, J shed 7 bases, and the junction held 7 bases outside the gene matches. The CDR3 has 15 residues. CDR3 in DNA: TGTGCCAGCAAACCCGGGACTAGCGGGGGGGGAGAGCAGTACTTC. Protein product: CASKPGTSGGGEQYF.

This clone was detected only once. The gene calls are TRBV13 and TRBJ1-2, with no clear D. V was trimmed by 5 bases and J by 2 bases, leaving 12 bases between them. Germline lookup yields CDR1 PRHDT and CDR2 FYEKMQ (reference sequence). The length of the CDR3 is 14 residues. Here the CDR3 DNA reads TGTGCCAGCAGCCCGGTTGGGCCAAACTATGGCTACACCTTC. As protein: CASSPVGPNYGYTF. Based on the CDR3 plus reference TRBV13 and TRBJ1-2, the full variable domain is AAGVIQSPRHLIKEKRETATLKCYPIPRHDTVYWYQQGPGQDPQFLISFYEKMQSDKGSIPDRFSAQQFSDYHSELNMSSLELGDSALYFCASSPVGPNYGYTFGSGTRLTVV.

The genes are TRBV6-5 and TRBJ1-1, with D unclear. This CDR3 contains 14 residues. The germline V and J ends were trimmed by 0 bases and 4 bases, with 9 bases remaining between them. Per the germline V gene, CDR1 is MNHEY and CDR2 is SVGAGI. The CDR3 loop reads CASSYSTRFTEAFF. CDR3 bases: TGTGCCAGCAGTTACTCGACCAGGTTCACTGAAGCTTTCTTT.

The chain links TRBV9 to TRBJ1-4; 7 bases fit TRBD1. Trimming took 4 bases from V and 6 from J; bases not matched to a gene: 6. The CDR3 covers 14 residues. Germline CDR1 and CDR2: SGDLS and YYNGEE. CDR3 DNA: TGTGCCAGCAGCCAACAGGGGTCGGATGAAAAACTGTTTTTT. Its translation: CASSQQGSDEKLFF.

The rearrangement links TRBV4-3 to TRBJ2-2; D might be TRBD1 (5 bases). Per germline, CDR1 LGHNA and CDR2 YSLEER. This CDR3 is 17 amino acids long. V lost 1 base to trimming and J lost 0 bases, with 12 bases between them. CDR3 nucleotides: TGCGCCAGCAGCCAAGGGATGCAGGGAACGAACACCGGGGAGCTGTTTTTT. It encodes CASSQGMQGTNTGELFF.

This chain links TRBV14 with TRBJ1-1; possible D gene TRBD1, 5 bases. The germline CDR1 and CDR2 sequences are SGHDN and FVKESK. The CDR3 has 15 residues. V was shortened by 4 bases and J by 5 bases, with 17 bases between the two germline ends. The CDR3 spells CASSPAGRGVTEAFF. In nucleotides, the CDR3 is TGTGCCAGCAGCCCCGCAGGTCGGGGGGTTACTGAAGCTTTCTTT. The full variable domain, its missing parts supplied by reference TRBV14 and TRBJ1-1, is EAGVTQFPSHSVIEKGQTVTLRCDPISGHDNLYWYRRVMGKEIKFLLHFVKESKQDESGMPNNRFLAERTGGTYSTLKVQPAELEDSGVYFCASSPAGRGVTEAFFGQGTRLTVV.

This clone was detected once. The chain employs TRBV6-5 and TRBJ2-1; 9 positions agree with TRBD1. Germline values: CDR1 MNHEY, CDR2 SVGAGI. The CDR3 runs to 15 residues. The trim removed 5 bases at V and 7 bases at J, leaving 9 bases unmatched. Here the CDR3 reads CASSTTGGSENEQFF. As DNA, the CDR3 is TGTGCCAGCAGTACTACAGGGGGCTCCGAAAATGAGCAGTTCTTC.

This chain joins TRBV18 and TRBJ2-5; 13 bases are shared with TRBD2. Germline values: CDR1 KGHSH, CDR2 LQKENI. The CDR3 length is 17 residues. The junction had 12 bases not matched to a gene; V was cut back by 6 bases and J by 5 bases. CDR3 in DNA: TGTGCCAGCTCGCCAACTAGCGGGGGGGCTTGGACGGAGACCCAGTACTTC. It codes for CASSPTSGGAWTETQYF.

The genes are TRBV4-3 and TRBJ1-1; D unclear. The CDR3 length is 13 residues. The V end was cut by 1 base, the J end by 1 base, with 4 bases between. The V gene's germline CDR1 is LGHNA and CDR2 YSLEER. In DNA, the CDR3 is TGCGCCAGCAGCCAAGTCCGGAACACTGAAGCTTTCTTT. This codes for CASSQVRNTEAFF.

The CDR3 DNA reads as TGCGCCAGCAGCCAAGTAGGGGACTCGGTCTATGGCTACACCTTC. Encoded protein: CASSQVGDSVYGYTF. The genes are TRBV4-1 and TRBJ1-2; D perhaps matches TRBD1 (5 bases). Germline V gene lookup returns CDR1 MGHRA and CDR2 YSYEKL. Trimming shortened V by 1 base and J by 4 bases, and 13 bases separated the two germline ends. The CDR3 sequence is 15 residues long.